The 31 T cell receptor beta chains below were found in one sample sequenced in a study of T cell responses to AZD1222 COVID-19 vaccine (dated by TCRdb to 2020 to 2022). Libraries came from the immunoSEQ multiplex PCR assay. TCRdb retrieved this table from immuneACCESS and kept in-frame rearrangements only. Not all clones are present; in checked studies, unresolved V genes account for under half, and no reason is known for the remainder. The sample records about 130,000 clones, roughly 86% of which are singletons. The ten biggest clones cover roughly 5.7% of the sample. The time point tag for this specimen amounts to: about 28 days (+/-7) after the second vaccine dose. The sample consisted of peripheral blood, taken 28 days after the second AZD1222 dose. The receptors originated from an adult who received the AZD1222 COVID-19 vaccine.

This clone was seen only a few times. This sample also contains other DNA sequences that code for the same CDR3. The V gene is TRBV10-3, the J gene TRBJ1-6, with D uncertain. The V gene lost 0 bases and the J gene lost 3 bases, with 3 bases spanning the gap. The CDR3 extends over 14 amino acids. Germline lookup yields CDR1 ENHRY and CDR2 SYGVKD. The CDR3 here is CAISESDYNSPLHF. The DNA for the CDR3 is TGTGCCATCAGTGAGTCGGACTATAATTCACCCCTCCACTTT.

This clone was seen only once. V and J are TRBV5-1 and TRBJ2-1; no definite D call. V lost 2 bases, J lost 5 bases, and 5 bases lay in between. The CDR3 sequence is 12 residues long. Per the germline V gene, CDR1 is SGHRS and CDR2 is YFSETQ. In nucleotides, the CDR3 is TGCGCCAGCAGCTTAAGGGACAATGAGCAGTTCTTC. Translated, it gives CASSLRDNEQFF.

This chain links TRBV7-8 with TRBJ1-2, with D maybe TRBD1 (6 bases). V was shortened by 4 bases and J by 4 bases, with 10 bases between the two germline ends. The V gene's germline CDR1 is SGHVS and CDR2 FQNEAQ. CDR3 size: 13 residues. The CDR3 sequence is CASSSRTAYGYTF. The CDR3 coding sequence is TGTGCCAGCAGCTCCCGGACAGCCTATGGCTACACCTTC.

This chain's CDR3 is CASSYSTGGIRGGYTF. CDR3 coding DNA: TGTGCCAGCAGTTACTCGACAGGGGGGATAAGGGGCGGCTACACCTTC. The V and J genes are TRBV6-6 and TRBJ1-2, with TRBD1 identical over 9 bases. The V segment lost 0 bases and the J segment 8 bases; nucleotides outside the gene matches: 10. From germline, CDR1 is MNHNY and CDR2 SVGAGI (reference sequence). This CDR3 region has 16 residues.

The chain uses TRBV5-1 and TRBJ1-4; a possible D gene is TRBD1 (5 bases). The germline V gene has CDR1 SGHRS and CDR2 YFSETQ. V was cut by 1 base and J by 8 bases, with 15 bases left in between. The CDR3 extends over 15 amino acids. This CDR3 is CASSLNGGAGEKLFF. CDR3 in DNA: TGCGCCAGCAGCTTGAATGGGGGTGCGGGGGAAAAACTGTTTTTT.

This chain connects TRBV12-5 to TRBJ2-2; 13 positions agree with TRBD2. The CDR3 totals 15 residues. After removal of 6 bases from V and 8 bases from J, the junction contained 6 bases not matched to a gene. The germline V gene has CDR1 LGHNT and CDR2 FRNRAP. The CDR3: CASGTGLAGAGELFF. The CDR3 nucleotides read TGTGCTAGTGGAACCGGACTAGCGGGGGCTGGGGAGCTGTTTTTT.

The chain carries TRBV5-6 and TRBJ1-4; D gene ambiguous. The CDR3 runs to 16 residues. V lost 4 bases and J 4 bases, leaving 17 bases between the germline ends. The V gene's germline CDR1 is SGHDT and CDR2 YYEEEE. This CDR3 is CASSLLRRSDNEKLFF. DNA for the CDR3: TGTGCCAGCAGCCTACTACGACGGTCCGATAATGAAAAACTGTTTTTT.

The chain combines TRBV9 with TRBJ1-2, with TRBD1 matching 8 bases. This CDR3 spans 15 amino acids. The junction had 5 bases not matched to a gene; V was cut back by 2 bases and J by 2 bases. Germline lookup yields CDR1 SGDLS and CDR2 YYNGEE. DNA of the CDR3: TGTGCCAGCAGCGTCTGGGACAGGCGCAACTATGGCTACACCTTC. It codes for CASSVWDRRNYGYTF.

The table lists this clone with a count of one. Other DNA sequences in this specimen translate into the identical CDR3. V gene TRBV11-2 combines with J gene TRBJ2-7; no clear D. Deletions cut 2 bases from V and 1 base from J, with 6 bases between. This CDR3 is 13 amino acids long. Germline V gene sequence: CDR1 SGHAT, CDR2 FQNNGV. In DNA, the CDR3 is TGTGCCAGCAGCTTACCCTCATCCTACGAGCAGTACTTC. Protein sequence: CASSLPSSYEQYF.

The chain joins TRBV7-9 to TRBJ1-4; 7 bases line up with TRBD1. The CDR3 has 14 amino acids. From germline, CDR1 is SEHNR and CDR2 FQNEAQ (reference sequence). The ends lost 3 bases at V and 4 bases at J; junction bases unmatched: 2. The CDR3 spells CASSFTGVNEKLFF. Here the CDR3 DNA reads TGTGCCAGCAGCTTTACAGGGGTTAATGAAAAACTGTTTTTT.

This rearrangement joins TRBV11-3 to TRBJ2-1; TRBD1 matches at 7 bases. The CDR3 loop spans 13 amino acids. The V and J ends lost 3 bases and 11 bases, in that order; junction bases with no gene match: 7. From germline, CDR1 is SGHNT and CDR2 YENEEA. CDR3 region: CASSLEGGGQQFF. CDR3 nucleotide sequence: TGTGCCAGCAGCTTGGAAGGGGGCGGGCAGCAGTTCTTC.

This chain connects TRBV10-3 to TRBJ2-7; 12 nucleotides agree with TRBD2. The CDR3 consists of 16 residues. CDR1 is ENHRY and CDR2 is SYGVKD in the germline V gene. V lost 4 bases, J lost 9 bases, and 13 bases stayed unmatched. CDR3 bases: TGTGCCATCAGTGTCACCTCGTCTAGCGGGGGGGCCGGGCAGTACTTC. It yields the protein CAISVTSSSGGAGQYF.

CDR3 sequence reads: CSVDNGQGAGEQYF. CDR3 sequence (DNA): TGCAGCGTTGATAACGGACAGGGGGCAGGGGAGCAGTACTTC. This chain connects TRBV29-1 to TRBJ2-7, with TRBD1 matching over 11 bases. V lost 3 bases and J lost 7; bases outside the gene matches: 8. This CDR3 region has 14 residues. The germline gives CDR1 SQVTM, CDR2 ANQGSEA.

J is TRBJ1-5 and V is TRBV27; D not certain. With 3 bases removed from V and 2 bases from J, the gap between germline ends came to 8 bases. The CDR3 is made up of 14 amino acids. CDR1 and CDR2 (germline): MNHEY, SMNVEV (reference sequence). The CDR3 sequence is CASSLVRGNQPQHF. CDR3 coding DNA: TGTGCCAGCAGTTTGGTACGGGGCAATCAGCCCCAGCATTTT.

This clone was observed once. The chain has TRBV30 and TRBJ2-1, with D hard to call. Between the trimmed V and J ends, which lost 5 bases and 1 base, there was a span of 12 bases. The CDR3 has 14 amino acids. CDR1 and CDR2 (germline): GTSNPN, SVGIG (reference sequence). The CDR3 coding sequence is TGTGCCTGGGGGTCAGGTCTTTCCTACAATGAGCAGTTCTTC. This codes for CAWGSGLSYNEQFF.

This clone has more than one count but fewer than ten. The rearrangement uses TRBV6-5 and TRBJ2-7, with TRBD1 matching 8 bases. V shed 0 bases and J 3 bases; nucleotides not matched to a gene: 4. The V gene's germline CDR1 is MNHEY and CDR2 SVGAGI. CDR3 length: 15 residues. The CDR3 sequence: CASSYSRTGNYEQYF. CDR3 DNA: TGTGCCAGCAGTTACTCGAGGACAGGGAACTACGAGCAGTACTTC.

The chain employs TRBV10-3 and TRBJ2-2; D is unclear. CDR1 and CDR2 (germline): ENHRY, SYGVKD. The CDR3 consists of 12 residues. V gave up 3 bases and J gave up 4 bases, with 3 bases separating them. CDR3 in DNA: TGTGCCATCAGTGACAGCACCGGGGAGCTGTTTTTT. This sequence encodes CAISDSTGELFF.

This chain uses TRBV5-1 with TRBJ2-5, with D uncertain. V was pared by 0 bases and J by 4 bases, with 16 bases between. This CDR3 contains 16 residues. In germline, CDR1 is SGHRS, CDR2 YFSETQ. As DNA, the CDR3 is TGCGCCAGCAGCTTGGGAGGCGGCAGAACGGGAGAGACCCAGTACTTC. Protein product: CASSLGGGRTGETQYF.

The V call is TRBV11-2, the J call TRBJ2-5; 14 nucleotides align to TRBD2. Germline V CDR1 and CDR2: SGHAT, FQNNGV. The J segment lost 2 bases and the V segment lost 1 base, leaving 6 bases of the junction unmatched. The CDR3 runs to 18 residues. CDR3 in amino acids: CASSLGGTSGSGQETQYF. The CDR3, as DNA: TGTGCCAGCAGCTTAGGTGGGACTAGCGGGAGTGGTCAAGAGACCCAGTACTTC.

V gene TRBV14 combines with J gene TRBJ2-3, with D perhaps given as TRBD1 or TRBD2 (6 bases each). This CDR3 is built from 16 residues. V was trimmed by 4 bases and J by 2 bases, leaving 16 bases between them. Germline loops: CDR1 SGHDN, CDR2 FVKESK. The CDR3 spells CASSLAGHYNTDTQYF. Written as DNA, the CDR3 is TGTGCCAGCAGCCTTGCGGGACACTATAACACAGATACGCAGTATTTT.

CDR3 amino acids: CAWRGDFEQFF. The DNA for the CDR3 is TGTGCCTGGAGAGGGGACTTCGAGCAGTTCTTC. The chain recombines TRBV30 with TRBJ2-1; TRBD2 is a possible D gene (6 bases). The CDR3 runs 11 residues. V lost 3 bases, J lost 10 bases, and 10 bases lay in between. Germline lookup yields CDR1 GTSNPN and CDR2 SVGIG (reference sequence).

The V call is TRBV4-1, the J call TRBJ2-4, with D perhaps TRBD1 (5 bases). CDR3 length: 15 residues. Between the trimmed V and J ends, which lost 0 bases and 4 bases, there was a span of 10 bases. The germline gives CDR1 MGHRA, CDR2 YSYEKL. The CDR3 region is CASSQDSQGKNIQYF. CDR3 DNA: TGCGCCAGCAGCCAAGATAGTCAGGGTAAAAACATTCAGTACTTC.

This clone showed up just once. The rearrangement links TRBV5-1 to TRBJ2-3; TRBD2 is a possible D gene (6 bases). V was trimmed by 4 bases and J by 0 bases, leaving 12 bases between them. CDR3 length equals 15 residues. Germline V gene data show CDR1 as SGHRS and CDR2 as YFSETQ. The CDR3 loop is CASSPRTISTDTQYF. CDR3 DNA: TGCGCCAGCAGCCCCAGGACTATTAGCACAGATACGCAGTATTTT.

This clone was detected only a few times. The chain's CDR3 is CASRGQHPSPLHF. CDR3 coding DNA: TGTGCCAGCAGGGGACAGCACCCTTCACCCCTCCACTTT. The J gene is TRBJ1-6, the V gene TRBV6-5; 7 positions agree with TRBD1. The germline V gene encodes CDR1 MNHEY and CDR2 SVGAGI. Trimming at V came to 6 bases and at J to 9 bases, leaving 5 bases not matched to a gene. The CDR3 runs to 13 residues.

J is TRBJ1-4 and V is TRBV30, with D possibly being TRBD1 (6 bases). There are 15 residues in the CDR3. Per the germline V gene, CDR1 is GTSNPN and CDR2 is SVGIG (reference sequence). Trimming left V 1 base short and J 0 bases short, with 9 bases between. The CDR3 region has the DNA TGTGCCTGGAGTGAGGCAGGGGCAACTAATGAAAAACTGTTTTTT. It is translated as CAWSEAGATNEKLFF.

The gene calls are TRBV7-2 and TRBJ2-7; D tentatively reads TRBD1 or TRBD2 (5 bases each). Germline V CDR1 and CDR2: SGHTA, FQGNSA. CDR3 length equals 15 residues. V shed 4 bases and J shed 6 bases, with 19 bases lying between them. CDR3 sequence (DNA): TGTGCCAGCAGCTCGGGACCCGGACCGATGGCCGAGCAGTACTTC. Its translation is CASSSGPGPMAEQYF.

This clone was seen just once. The gene calls are TRBV5-1 and TRBJ1-3; D is ambiguous. Germline CDR1 is SGHRS and CDR2 is YFSETQ. The CDR3 covers 14 residues. Between the trimmed V and J ends, which lost 4 bases and 4 bases, there was a span of 12 bases. In nucleotides, the CDR3 is TGCGCCAGCAGCCACGGACTGACGGGAAACACCATATATTTT. Residues: CASSHGLTGNTIYF. Complete variable domain (other parts from reference TRBV5-1 and TRBJ1-3): KAGVTQTPRYLIKTRGQQVTLSCSPISGHRSVSWYQQTPGQGLQFLFEYFSETQRNKGNFPGRFSGRQFSNSRSEMNVSTLELGDSALYLCASSHGLTGNTIYFGEGSWLTVV.

The V gene is TRBV5-4, the J gene TRBJ1-3, with D unresolved. CDR1 and CDR2 from the germline V gene are SGHNT and YYREEE (reference sequence). V shed 1 base and J shed 4 bases, with 3 bases lying between them. The CDR3 totals 12 residues. The CDR3 coding sequence is TGTGCCAGCAGCTTGAGGGGAAACACCATATATTTT. It is translated as CASSLRGNTIYF. The entire variable domain, with the rest obtained from reference TRBV5-4 and TRBJ1-3, is as follows: ETGVTQSPTHLIKTRGQQVTLRCSSQSGHNTVSWYQQALGQGPQFIFQYYREEENGRGNFPPRFSGLQFPNYSSELNVNALELDDSALYLCASSLRGNTIYFGEGSWLTVV.

This clone has a single count. The chain is built from TRBV7-9 and TRBJ1-6; 9 nucleotides line up with TRBD1. Germline CDR1 is SEHNR and CDR2 is FQNEAQ (reference sequence). The CDR3 totals 15 residues. With V trimmed by 5 bases and J by 7 bases, 6 bases remained unmatched. In DNA form, the CDR3 reads TGTGCCAGCAGCCCCCAGGACAGGGGAAATTCACCCCTCCACTTT. Its translation is CASSPQDRGNSPLHF.

This chain links TRBV9 with TRBJ2-3; 7 positions agree with TRBD1. CDR3 size: 14 residues. In germline, CDR1 is SGDLS, CDR2 YYNGEE. Trimming cost V 2 bases and J 2 bases; bases outside gene matches: 2. This chain's CDR3 is CASSVDRATDTQYF. The CDR3 DNA is TGTGCCAGCAGCGTTGACAGGGCCACAGATACGCAGTATTTT. The full variable domain, its missing parts supplied by reference TRBV9 and TRBJ2-3, is DSGVTQTPKHLITATGQRVTLRCSPRSGDLSVYWYQQSLDQGLQFLIQYYNGEERAKGNILERFSAQQFPDLHSELNLSSLELGDSALYFCASSVDRATDTQYFGPGTRLTVL.

The chain joins TRBV11-2 to TRBJ1-2; maybe TRBD1 (6 bases). CDR1 is SGHAT, CDR2 FQNNGV, per germline. This CDR3 has 16 residues. V lost 4 bases and J lost 4, with 19 bases in between. DNA for the CDR3: TGTGCCAGCAGCTCCGAATCAGGGGTCGCAAGCTATGGCTACACCTTC. Amino acids: CASSSESGVASYGYTF. The entire variable domain, with the rest obtained from reference TRBV11-2 and TRBJ1-2, is as follows: EAGVAQSPRYKIIEKRQSVAFWCNPISGHATLYWYQQILGQGPKLLIQFQNNGVVDDSQLPKDRFSAERLKGVDSTLKIQPAKLEDSAVYLCASSSESGVASYGYTFGSGTRLTVV.